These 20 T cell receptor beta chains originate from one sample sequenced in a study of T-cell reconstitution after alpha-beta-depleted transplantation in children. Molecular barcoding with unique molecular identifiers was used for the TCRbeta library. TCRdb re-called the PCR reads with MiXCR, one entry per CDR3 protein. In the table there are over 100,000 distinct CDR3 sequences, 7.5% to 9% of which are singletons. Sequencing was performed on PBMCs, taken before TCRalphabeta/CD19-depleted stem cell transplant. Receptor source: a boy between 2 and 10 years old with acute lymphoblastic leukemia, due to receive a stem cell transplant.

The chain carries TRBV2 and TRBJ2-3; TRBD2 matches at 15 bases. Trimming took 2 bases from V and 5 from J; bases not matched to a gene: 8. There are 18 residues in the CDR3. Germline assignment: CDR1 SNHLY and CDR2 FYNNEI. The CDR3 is CASSERGLAGGVVDTQYF. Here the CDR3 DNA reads TGTGCCAGCAGTGAAAGGGGACTAGCGGGGGGAGTGGTAGATACGCAGTATTTT.

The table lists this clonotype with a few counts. CDR3 amino acids: CASSLGQGQYGYTF. CDR3 DNA: TGTGCCAGCAGCTTAGGACAGGGTCAATATGGCTACACCTTC. The J gene is TRBJ1-2, the V gene TRBV7-8; 7 positions agree with TRBD1. In germline, CDR1 is SGHVS, CDR2 FQNEAQ. J was trimmed by 5 bases and V by 1 base; bases with no gene match: 4. CDR3 length equals 14 residues.

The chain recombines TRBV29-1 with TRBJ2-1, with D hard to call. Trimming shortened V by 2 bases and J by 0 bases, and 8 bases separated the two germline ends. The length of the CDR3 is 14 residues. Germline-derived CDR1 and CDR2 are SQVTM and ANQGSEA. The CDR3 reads CSVENLSSYNEQFF. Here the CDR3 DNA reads TGCAGCGTTGAAAACCTCTCCTCCTACAATGAGCAGTTCTTC.

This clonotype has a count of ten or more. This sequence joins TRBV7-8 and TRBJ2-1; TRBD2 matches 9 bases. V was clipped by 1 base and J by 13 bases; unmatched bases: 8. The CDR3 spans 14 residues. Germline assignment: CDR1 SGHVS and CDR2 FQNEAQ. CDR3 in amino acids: CASSLVPGGGVQFF. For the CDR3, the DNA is TGTGCCAGCAGCTTAGTACCGGGCGGGGGGGTACAGTTCTTC.

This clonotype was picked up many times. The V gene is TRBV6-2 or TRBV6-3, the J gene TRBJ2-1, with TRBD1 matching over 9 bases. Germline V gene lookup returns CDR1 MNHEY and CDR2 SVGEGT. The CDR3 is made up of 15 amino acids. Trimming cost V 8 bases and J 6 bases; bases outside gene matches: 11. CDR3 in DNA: TGTGCCAGCTGCTACAGAACGGGACAGGGCAATGAGCAGTTCTTC. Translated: CASCYRTGQGNEQFF.

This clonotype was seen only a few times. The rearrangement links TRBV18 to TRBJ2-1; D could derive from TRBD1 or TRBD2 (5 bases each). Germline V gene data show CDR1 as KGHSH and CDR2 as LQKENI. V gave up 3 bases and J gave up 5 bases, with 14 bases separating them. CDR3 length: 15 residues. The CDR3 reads CASSPLAGTDNEQFF. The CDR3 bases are TGTGCCAGCTCACCCCTAGCTGGGACCGACAATGAGCAGTTCTTC.

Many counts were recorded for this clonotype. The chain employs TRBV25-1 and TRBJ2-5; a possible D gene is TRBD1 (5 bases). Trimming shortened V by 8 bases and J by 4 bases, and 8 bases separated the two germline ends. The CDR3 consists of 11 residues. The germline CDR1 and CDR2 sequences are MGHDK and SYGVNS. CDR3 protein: CASAQGETQYF. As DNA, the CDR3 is TGTGCCAGCGCGCAGGGAGAGACCCAGTACTTC.

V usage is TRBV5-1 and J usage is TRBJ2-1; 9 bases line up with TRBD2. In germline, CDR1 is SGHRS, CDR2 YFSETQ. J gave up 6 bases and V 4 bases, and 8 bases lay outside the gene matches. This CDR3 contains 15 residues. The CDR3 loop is CASSPAPAGGNEQFF. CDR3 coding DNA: TGCGCCAGCAGCCCCGCCCCAGCGGGGGGCAATGAGCAGTTCTTC.

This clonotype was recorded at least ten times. The CDR3 DNA follows: TGTGCCAGCAGCCAAGACAGGGAGAGAGAGACCCAGTACTTC. It specifies CASSQDRERETQYF. The chain is built from TRBV7-9 and TRBJ2-5, with 7 bases aligning to TRBD1. The V gene's germline CDR1 is SEHNR and CDR2 FQNEAQ (reference sequence). Unmatched junction bases numbered 7, after V lost 5 bases and J lost 4 bases. The CDR3 length is 14 residues.

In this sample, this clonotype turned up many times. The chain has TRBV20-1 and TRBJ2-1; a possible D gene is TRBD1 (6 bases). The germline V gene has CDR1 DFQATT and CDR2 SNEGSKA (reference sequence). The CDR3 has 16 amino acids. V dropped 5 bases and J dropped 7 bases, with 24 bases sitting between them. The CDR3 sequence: CSAPTPVGGLRNEQFF. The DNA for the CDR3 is TGCAGTGCTCCGACCCCTGTAGGGGGATTGCGGAATGAGCAGTTCTTC.

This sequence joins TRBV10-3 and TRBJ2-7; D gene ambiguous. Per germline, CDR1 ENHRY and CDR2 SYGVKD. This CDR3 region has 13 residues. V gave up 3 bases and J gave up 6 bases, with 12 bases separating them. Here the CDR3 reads CAISDSHRAEQYF. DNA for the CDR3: TGTGCCATCAGTGACAGTCATAGGGCCGAGCAGTACTTC.

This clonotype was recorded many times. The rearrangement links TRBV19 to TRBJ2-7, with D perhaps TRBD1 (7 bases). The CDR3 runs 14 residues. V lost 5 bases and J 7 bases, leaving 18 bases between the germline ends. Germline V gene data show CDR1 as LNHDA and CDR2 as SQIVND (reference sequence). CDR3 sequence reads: CASSGGTEVLEQYF. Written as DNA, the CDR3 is TGTGCCAGTAGTGGCGGGACAGAAGTTTTGGAGCAGTACTTC.

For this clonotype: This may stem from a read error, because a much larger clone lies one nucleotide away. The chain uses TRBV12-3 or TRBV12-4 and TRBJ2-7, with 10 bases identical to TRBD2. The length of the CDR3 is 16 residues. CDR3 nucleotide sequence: TGTGCCAGCGGTTTAGGAAGCGGGGGGGCCAAGTACGAGCAGTACTTC. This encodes CASGLGSGGAKYEQYF.

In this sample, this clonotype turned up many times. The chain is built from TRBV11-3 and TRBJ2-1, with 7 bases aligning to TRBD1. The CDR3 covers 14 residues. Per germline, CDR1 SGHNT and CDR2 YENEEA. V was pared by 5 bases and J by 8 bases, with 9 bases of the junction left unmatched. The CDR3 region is CASSAGQAMDEQFF. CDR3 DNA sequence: TGTGCCAGCAGCGCAGGACAGGCAATGGATGAGCAGTTCTTC.

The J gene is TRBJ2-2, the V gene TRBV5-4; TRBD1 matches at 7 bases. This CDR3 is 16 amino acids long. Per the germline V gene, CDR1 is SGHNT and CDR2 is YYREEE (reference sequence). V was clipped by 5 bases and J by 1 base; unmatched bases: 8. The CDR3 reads CASSQLNRGNTGELFF. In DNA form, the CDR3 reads TGTGCCAGCAGTCAACTCAACAGGGGGAACACCGGGGAGCTGTTTTTT.

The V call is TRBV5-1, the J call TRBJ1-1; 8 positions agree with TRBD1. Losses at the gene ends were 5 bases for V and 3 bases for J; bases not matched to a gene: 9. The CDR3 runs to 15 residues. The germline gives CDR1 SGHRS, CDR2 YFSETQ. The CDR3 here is CASRKTQGEDTEAFF. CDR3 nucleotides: TGCGCCAGCAGGAAAACACAGGGGGAGGACACTGAAGCTTTCTTT. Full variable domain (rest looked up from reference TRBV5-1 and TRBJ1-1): KAGVTQTPRYLIKTRGQQVTLSCSPISGHRSVSWYQQTPGQGLQFLFEYFSETQRNKGNFPGRFSGRQFSNSRSEMNVSTLELGDSALYLCASRKTQGEDTEAFFGQGTRLTVV.

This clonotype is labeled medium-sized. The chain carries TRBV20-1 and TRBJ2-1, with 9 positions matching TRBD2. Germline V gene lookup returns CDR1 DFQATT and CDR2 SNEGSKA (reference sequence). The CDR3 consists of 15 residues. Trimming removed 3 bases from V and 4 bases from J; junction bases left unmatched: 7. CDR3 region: CSARDPGLAYNEQFF. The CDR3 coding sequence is TGCAGTGCTAGGGACCCGGGACTAGCTTACAATGAGCAGTTCTTC.

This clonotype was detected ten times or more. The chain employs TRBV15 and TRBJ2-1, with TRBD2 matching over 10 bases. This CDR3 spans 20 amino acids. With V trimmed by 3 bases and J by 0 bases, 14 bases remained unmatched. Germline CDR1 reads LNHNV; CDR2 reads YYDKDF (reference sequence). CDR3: CATSSPAVAGGLSSYNEQFF. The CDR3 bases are TGTGCCACCAGCAGCCCCGCGGTAGCGGGGGGACTAAGCTCCTACAATGAGCAGTTCTTC.

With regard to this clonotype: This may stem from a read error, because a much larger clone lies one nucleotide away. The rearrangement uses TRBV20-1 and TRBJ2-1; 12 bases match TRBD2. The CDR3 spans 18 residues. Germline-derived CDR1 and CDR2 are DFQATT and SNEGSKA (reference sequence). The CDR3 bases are TGCTGTGCTAGAGATCTGCTAGCGGGGGGGACATCCTACAATGAGCAGTTCTTC. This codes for CCARDLLAGGTSYNEQFF.

CDR3 DNA: TGTGCCAGCAGCAACCATGCATTGGGCACAGATACGCAGTATTTT. It translates to CASSNHALGTDTQYF. This rearrangement joins TRBV21-1 to TRBJ2-3. TRBV21-1 counts as a pseudogene. This CDR3 is 15 amino acids long.